This record concerns one T cell receptor (beta chain) sequence. No antigen is known for it. The sample comes from a study of Tregs in tolerant kidney transplant recipients. Study results and limitations: Biological reproducibility was not directly addressed in this study. Validation in larger populations is needed because few patients were studied.

CDR1 KGHSH and CDR2 LQKENI come from the germline V gene. The CDR3 totals 18 residues. The ends were cut back, 2 bases at V and 3 bases at J, with 20 bases in the middle. Sequencing was performed with immunoSEQ multiplex PCR; in TCRdb, only in-frame clones are kept and a portion is missing. The sample includes approximately 90,000 clones, roughly 92% of them seen just once. The chain combines TRBV18 with TRBJ2-1, with D maybe TRBD1 (6 bases). Sequenced material: CD8+ T cells from blood. The origin of this receptor is a human donor in good health. The CDR3 DNA reads TGTGCCAGCTCACCAGTCGGTTGGACAGAGTTTGTCTACAATGAGCAGTTCTTC. Translation gives CASSPVGWTEFVYNEQFF. Using reference TRBV18 and TRBJ2-1 for the parts outside the CDR3, the full variable domain is NAGVMQNPRHLVRRRGQEARLRCSPMKGHSHVYWYRQLPEEGLKFMVYLQKENIIDESGMPKERFSAEFPKEGPSILRIQQVVRGDSAAYFCASSPVGWTEFVYNEQFFGPGTRLTVL.